One sample yielded the 3 T cell receptor beta chains listed below, sequenced in a study of shared clonotypes between healthy human individuals. TCRdb's copy holds only in-frame clones and misses some; the assay was immunoSEQ multiplex PCR. Here the sample spans around 500,000 clones, around 80% being singletons. Sequencing input: PBMCs. Every receptor here comes from a woman aged 40 to 50 in good health. Some clones in this sample may be carry-over from other donors' samples.

This clone turned up a few times. The V and J genes are TRBV7-9 and TRBJ2-7; TRBD2 agrees at 10 bases. With V trimmed by 5 bases and J by 2 bases, 3 bases remained unmatched. Germline V CDR1 and CDR2: SEHNR, FQNEAQ (reference sequence). The CDR3 is made up of 14 amino acids. CDR3 nucleotides: TGTGCCAGCAGCCCCCTAGCGGGAGCCTACGAGCAGTACTTC. It specifies CASSPLAGAYEQYF.

This chain uses TRBV10-3 with TRBJ1-4, with D possibly matching TRBD1 (5 bases). The germline CDR1 and CDR2 sequences are ENHRY and SYGVKD. CDR3 length: 16 amino acids. The V end lost 6 bases, the J end lost 7 bases, and 21 bases lay between the germline ends. The CDR3 here is CAISPFLGLNGEKLFF. The CDR3 nucleotides read TGTGCCATCAGCCCTTTTTTGGGACTTAATGGTGAAAAACTGTTTTTT.

This rearrangement joins TRBV4-2 to TRBJ1-5; 10 positions match TRBD1. Germline trimming cut 0 bases from V and 8 bases from J; bases unmatched to any gene: 4. The length of the CDR3 is 15 residues. Looked up from germline, CDR1 is LGHNA and CDR2 is YNFKEQ. In nucleotides, the CDR3 is TGTGCCAGCAGCCAAGAGGGGACAGGGGAAGAGCCCCAGCATTTT. This gives the protein CASSQEGTGEEPQHF.